Listed here are 12 T cell receptor beta chains from one sample, sequenced in a study of blood T cell repertoires in COVID-19. Using immunoSEQ multiplex PCR, the repertoire was profiled, and TCRdb retains in-frame clones only, with some absent. The data show around 180,000 clones, roughly 89% seen once. Sequencing was done on a sample of PBMCs or T cells enriched from blood (not recorded which). These receptors all come from a woman aged 40 to 55 with acute COVID-19.

The chain combines TRBV5-4 with TRBJ1-3; tentative D call: TRBD1 (5 bases). The CDR3 loop spans 15 amino acids. The germline V and J ends were trimmed by 1 base and 0 bases, with 8 bases remaining between them. CDR1 is SGHNT and CDR2 is YYREEE in the germline V gene (reference sequence). CDR3 in amino acids: CASSLSGVSGNTIYF. The CDR3 DNA reads TGTGCCAGCAGCTTGTCGGGGGTCTCTGGAAACACCATATATTTT.

The chain employs TRBV6-5 and TRBJ1-1; TRBD1 is a possible D gene (5 bases). The CDR3 is 15 residues long. V gave up 5 bases and J gave up 4 bases, with 17 bases separating them. Germline V CDR1 and CDR2: MNHEY, SVGAGI. For the CDR3, the DNA is TGTGCCAGCAGTCCCAGTGGGGCCAAGGCCACTGAAGCTTTCTTT. Encoded protein: CASSPSGAKATEAFF.

This chain connects TRBV16 to TRBJ2-7; 7 bases map to TRBD2. CDR1 KGHSY and CDR2 FQNENV come from the germline V gene. This CDR3 is 14 amino acids long. J was trimmed by 4 bases and V by 4 bases; bases with no gene match: 7. CDR3 nucleotide sequence: TGTGCCAGCAGCCGATTGGCGGGAGCTTACGAGCAGTACTTC. This encodes CASSRLAGAYEQYF. Full variable domain (remainder filled in from reference TRBV16 and TRBJ2-7): GEEVAQTPKHLVRGEGQKAKLYCAPIKGHSYVFWYQQVLKNEFKFLISFQNENVFDETGMPKERFSAKCLPNSPCSLEIQATKLEDSAVYFCASSRLAGAYEQYFGPGTRLTVT.

CDR3 region: CASSSAGDRGITSGSGRAYEQYF. The DNA for the CDR3 is TGTGCCAGCAGCTCGGCGGGGGACAGGGGGATAACTAGCGGTAGCGGGAGGGCCTACGAGCAGTACTTC. The chain employs TRBV6-6 and TRBJ2-7; D possibly uses TRBD1 or TRBD2 (11 bases each). The CDR3 is made up of 23 amino acids. The V end was cut by 6 bases, the J end by 2 bases, with 41 bases between. Germline V gene sequence: CDR1 MNHNY, CDR2 SVGAGI (reference sequence).

V and J are TRBV6-5 and TRBJ1-5, with 7 nucleotides matching TRBD1. The V gene's germline CDR1 is MNHEY and CDR2 SVGAGI. This CDR3 has 14 residues. The V and J ends lost 0 bases and 4 bases, in that order; junction bases with no gene match: 0. The CDR3 nucleotides read TGTGCCAGCAGTTACTCGGGACAGAATCAGCCCCAGCATTTT. Its protein is CASSYSGQNQPQHF.

This chain connects TRBV30 to TRBJ2-3; 7 bases match TRBD2. The CDR3 runs 11 residues. Germline V CDR1 and CDR2: GTSNPN, SVGIG (reference sequence). Trimming took 1 base from V and 9 from J; bases not matched to a gene: 1. DNA of the CDR3: TGTGCCTGGAGTGCGGGGGGAACGCAGTATTTT. It codes for CAWSAGGTQYF.

V gene TRBV9 combines with J gene TRBJ2-5; 10 bases map to TRBD2. V trimming: 3 bases; J trimming: 1 base; junction bases outside the gene matches: 6. Germline CDR1 is SGDLS and CDR2 is YYNGEE. CDR3 size: 16 residues. CDR3 residues: CASSGSGGAPQETQYF. CDR3 nucleotide sequence: TGTGCCAGCAGCGGGAGCGGGGGGGCGCCCCAAGAGACCCAGTACTTC.

The chain combines TRBV14 with TRBJ2-7, with a possible D match to TRBD2 (7 bases). CDR1 and CDR2 (germline): SGHDN, FVKESK. CDR3 length equals 16 residues. The V and J ends lost 4 bases and 5 bases respectively, with 21 bases between them. This CDR3 is CASSPRSPQGTNEQYF. The CDR3 DNA sequence: TGTGCCAGCAGCCCTCGGTCTCCTCAGGGGACTAACGAGCAGTACTTC. The variable domain in full, with the rest retrieved from reference TRBV14 and TRBJ2-7, is EAGVTQFPSHSVIEKGQTVTLRCDPISGHDNLYWYRRVMGKEIKFLLHFVKESKQDESGMPNNRFLAERTGGTYSTLKVQPAELEDSGVYFCASSPRSPQGTNEQYFGPGTRLTVT.

The gene calls are TRBV7-6 and TRBJ2-2; 12 bases are shared with TRBD2. From germline, CDR1 is SGHVS and CDR2 FNYEAQ. The CDR3 extends over 17 amino acids. Trimming took 5 bases from V and 6 from J; bases not matched to a gene: 10. The CDR3 reads CASSPWTSGIRPGELFF. Here the CDR3 DNA reads TGTGCCAGCAGCCCGTGGACTAGCGGGATCCGGCCCGGGGAGCTGTTTTTT.

The V and J genes are TRBV5-8 and TRBJ2-1, with 10 nucleotides matching TRBD1. The ends lost 0 bases at V and 3 bases at J; junction bases unmatched: 3. CDR3 size: 16 residues. Per the germline V gene, CDR1 is SGHTS and CDR2 is YDEGEE. The CDR3 reads CASSLGTGGFYNEQFF. CDR3 bases: TGTGCCAGCAGCTTGGGGACAGGGGGGTTCTACAATGAGCAGTTCTTC.

V usage is TRBV5-5 and J usage is TRBJ1-5; TRBD1 matches at 10 bases. The CDR3 contains 16 residues. Germline loops: CDR1 SGHKS, CDR2 YYEKEE (reference sequence). Trimming at V came to 0 bases and at J to 3 bases, leaving 3 bases not matched to a gene. CDR3 sequence reads: CASSLGGTGVNQPQHF. The CDR3 DNA reads as TGTGCCAGCAGCTTGGGTGGGACAGGGGTCAATCAGCCCCAGCATTTT.

The rearrangement joins TRBV20-1 to TRBJ2-4, with D unclear. With 3 bases removed from V and 5 bases from J, the gap between germline ends came to 5 bases. In germline, CDR1 is DFQATT, CDR2 SNEGSKA (reference sequence). CDR3 size: 11 residues. CDR3 in DNA: TGCAGTGCTAGTCCCGAAAACATTCAGTACTTC. The encoded protein is CSASPENIQYF.